This TCR beta chain came from a study of PD-L1 blockade in urothelial cancer. Study results and caveats: Patients with durable benefit had greater blood expansion of tumor-associated TCR clones 3 weeks into treatment.

In the case of this clone: No antigen is known for it.

Only in-frame clones appear in the TCRdb table, and some are missing; sequencing was by immunoSEQ multiplex PCR. The sample shows approximately 50,000 clones, 85% to 90% of them seen only once. The CDR3 is made up of 16 amino acids. V lost 0 bases to trimming and J lost 0 bases, with 11 bases between them. Germline assignment: CDR1 SGHKS and CDR2 YYEKEE (reference sequence). The time point denotes: pretreatment peripheral blood. This sequence was found in a man aged 60 to 69 with urothelial cancer. The sequencing here drew on PBMCs, taken around atezolizumab (anti-PD-L1) treatment. The rearrangement links TRBV5-5 to TRBJ2-3; D unresolved. CDR3 DNA: TGTGCCAGCAGCTTGGCCGCGAGAAGAAGCACAGATACGCAGTATTTT. Its translation is CASSLAARRSTDTQYF.